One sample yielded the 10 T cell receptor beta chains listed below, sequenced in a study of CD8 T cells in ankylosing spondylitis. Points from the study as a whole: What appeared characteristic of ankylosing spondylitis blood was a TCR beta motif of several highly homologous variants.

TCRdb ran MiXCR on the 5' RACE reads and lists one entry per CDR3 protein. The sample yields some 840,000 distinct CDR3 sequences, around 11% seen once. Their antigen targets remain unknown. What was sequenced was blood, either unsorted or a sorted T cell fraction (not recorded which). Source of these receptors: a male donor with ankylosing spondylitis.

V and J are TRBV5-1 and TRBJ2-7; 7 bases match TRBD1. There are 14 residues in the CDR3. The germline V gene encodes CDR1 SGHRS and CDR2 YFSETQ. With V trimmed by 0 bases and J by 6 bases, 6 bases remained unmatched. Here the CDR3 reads CASSLDRGSVEQYF. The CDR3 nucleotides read TGCGCCAGCAGCTTGGACAGGGGTAGTGTCGAGCAGTACTTC. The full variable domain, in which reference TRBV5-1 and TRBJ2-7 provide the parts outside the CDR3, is KAGVTQTPRYLIKTRGQQVTLSCSPISGHRSVSWYQQTPGQGLQFLFEYFSETQRNKGNFPGRFSGRQFSNSRSEMNVSTLELGDSALYLCASSLDRGSVEQYFGPGTRLTVT.

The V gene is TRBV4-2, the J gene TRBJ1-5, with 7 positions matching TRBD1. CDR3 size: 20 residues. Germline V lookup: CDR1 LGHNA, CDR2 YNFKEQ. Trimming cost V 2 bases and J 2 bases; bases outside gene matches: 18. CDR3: CASSQSPFSAGGWGNQPQHF. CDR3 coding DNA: TGTGCCAGCAGCCAATCGCCTTTTTCAGCAGGGGGATGGGGCAATCAGCCCCAGCATTTT.

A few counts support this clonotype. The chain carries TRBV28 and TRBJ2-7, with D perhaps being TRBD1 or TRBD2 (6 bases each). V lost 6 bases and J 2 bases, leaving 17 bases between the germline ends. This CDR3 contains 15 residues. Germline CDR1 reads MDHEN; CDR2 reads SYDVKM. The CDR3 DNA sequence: TGTGCCAGCAGGCCTTACAGGGAGGTGGCCTACGAGCAGTACTTC. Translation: CASRPYREVAYEQYF.

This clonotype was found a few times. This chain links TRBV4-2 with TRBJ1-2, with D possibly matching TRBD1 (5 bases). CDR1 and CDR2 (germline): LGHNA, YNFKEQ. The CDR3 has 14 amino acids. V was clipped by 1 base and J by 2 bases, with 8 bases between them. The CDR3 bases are TGTGCCAGCAGCCAAGTATCAGGGAACTATGGCTACACCTTC. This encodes CASSQVSGNYGYTF.

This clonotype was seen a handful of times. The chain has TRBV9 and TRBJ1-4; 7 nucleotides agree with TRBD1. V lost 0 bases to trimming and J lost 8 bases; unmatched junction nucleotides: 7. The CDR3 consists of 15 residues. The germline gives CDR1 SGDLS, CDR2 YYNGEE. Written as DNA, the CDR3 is TGTGCCAGCAGCGTAGCCCCGCAGGGGGGAGAAAAACTGTTTTTT. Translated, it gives CASSVAPQGGEKLFF.

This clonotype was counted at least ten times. CDR3: CASSSGQGGREQYF. CDR3 sequence (DNA): TGTGCCAGCAGCTCGGGACAGGGGGGAAGGGAGCAGTACTTC. This chain connects TRBV28 to TRBJ2-7; 11 bases fit TRBD1. From germline, CDR1 is MDHEN and CDR2 SYDVKM. CDR3 length equals 14 residues. The V gene end was trimmed by 6 bases and the J gene end by 7 bases; junction bases not matched to a gene: 8.

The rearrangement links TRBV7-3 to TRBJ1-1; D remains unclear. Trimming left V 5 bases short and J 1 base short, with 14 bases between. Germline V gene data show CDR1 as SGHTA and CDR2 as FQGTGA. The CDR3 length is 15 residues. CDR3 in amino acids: CASSLGPAGNTEAFF. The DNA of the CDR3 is TGTGCCAGCAGCCTAGGACCCGCAGGGAACACTGAAGCTTTCTTT. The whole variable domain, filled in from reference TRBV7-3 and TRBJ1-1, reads GAGVSQTPSNKVTEKGKYVELRCDPISGHTALYWYRQSLGQGPEFLIYFQGTGAADDSGLPNDRFFAVRPEGSVSTLKIQRTERGDSAVYLCASSLGPAGNTEAFFGQGTRLTVV.

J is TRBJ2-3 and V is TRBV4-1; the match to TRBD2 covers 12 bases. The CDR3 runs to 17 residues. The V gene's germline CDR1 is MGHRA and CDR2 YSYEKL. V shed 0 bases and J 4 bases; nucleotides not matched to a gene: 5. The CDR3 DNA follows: TGCGCCAGCAGCCAAGATACGGCTAGCGGGAGGGCAGATACGCAGTATTTT. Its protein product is CASSQDTASGRADTQYF.

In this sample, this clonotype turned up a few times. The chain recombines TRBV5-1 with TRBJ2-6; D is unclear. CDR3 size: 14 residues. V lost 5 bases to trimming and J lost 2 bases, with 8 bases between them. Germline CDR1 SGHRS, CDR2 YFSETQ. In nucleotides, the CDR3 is TGCGCCAGCAGTCCGGACCCTGGGGCCAACGTCCTGACTTTC. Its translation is CASSPDPGANVLTF. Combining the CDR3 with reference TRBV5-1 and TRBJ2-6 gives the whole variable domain KAGVTQTPRYLIKTRGQQVTLSCSPISGHRSVSWYQQTPGQGLQFLFEYFSETQRNKGNFPGRFSGRQFSNSRSEMNVSTLELGDSALYLCASSPDPGANVLTFGAGSRLTVL.

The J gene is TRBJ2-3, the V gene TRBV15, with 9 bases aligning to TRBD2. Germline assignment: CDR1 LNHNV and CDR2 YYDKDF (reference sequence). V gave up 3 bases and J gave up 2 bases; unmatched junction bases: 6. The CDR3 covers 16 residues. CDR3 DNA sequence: TGTGCCACCAGCAGGGCTAGCGGGGCCCTCACAGATACGCAGTATTTT. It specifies CATSRASGALTDTQYF.